Presented here are 5 T cell receptor beta chains from one specimen sequenced in a study of blood T cells in healthy people across ages. A J-beta primer mix and a sample-barcoded 5' primer were used in a second PCR of about 7 to 11 cycles. TCRdb called the 5' RACE reads again in MiXCR, with one record for every CDR3 protein. The data show hundreds of thousands of distinct CDR3 sequences, around 43% seen once. Sequencing used blood. The receptor source for this set is a man aged 80 or over in good health.

Worth noting for this clonotype: A read error may explain this, as a much larger clone is one base away. This chain links TRBV4-1 with TRBJ2-1, with D unclear. CDR3 size: 13 residues. The germline CDR1 and CDR2 sequences are MGHRA and YSYEKL. The chain's CDR3 is CASSPPQGNVQFF. The CDR3 nucleotides are TGCGCCAGCAGCCCCCCCCAAGGAAATGTGCAGTTCTTC.

V is TRBV7-9 and J is TRBJ1-6; 10 positions agree with TRBD1. J was trimmed by 9 bases and V by 5 bases; bases with no gene match: 7. Per the germline V gene, CDR1 is SEHNR and CDR2 is FQNEAQ (reference sequence). This CDR3 contains 15 residues. This CDR3 is CASSIGTGVGSPLHF. The DNA of the CDR3 is TGTGCCAGCAGCATCGGGACAGGGGTGGGTTCACCCCTCCACTTT.

This clonotype was recorded a few times. The chain couples TRBV20-1 to TRBJ2-7, with 10 bases fitting TRBD2. The CDR3 spans 15 residues. Losses at the gene ends were 6 bases for V and 4 bases for J; bases not matched to a gene: 12. The germline V gene has CDR1 DFQATT and CDR2 SNEGSKA (reference sequence). CDR3 loop: CSADTSGIRLYEQYF. Written as DNA, the CDR3 is TGCAGTGCCGATACTAGCGGGATAAGACTTTACGAGCAGTACTTC.

This clonotype was counted between two and nine times. This rearrangement joins TRBV6-1 to TRBJ1-2; 11 nucleotides match TRBD1. The V gene's germline CDR1 is MNHNS and CDR2 SASEGT. The V gene end was trimmed by 4 bases and the J gene end by 1 base; junction bases not matched to a gene: 5. The CDR3 is made up of 16 amino acids. The CDR3 DNA is TGTGCCAGCAGTGGAGGACAGGGGGCTTATAACTATGGCTACACCTTC. Translation gives CASSGGQGAYNYGYTF.

The chain recombines TRBV10-1 with TRBJ1-5; unclear D gene. Germline V gene lookup returns CDR1 WNHNN and CDR2 SYGVQD (reference sequence). V was cut by 4 bases and J by 6 bases, with 10 bases left in between. This CDR3 is built from 13 residues. Written as DNA, the CDR3 is TGCGCCAGCAGTGCCCAGGCGAGTCAGCCCCAGCATTTT. Amino acids: CASSAQASQPQHF.